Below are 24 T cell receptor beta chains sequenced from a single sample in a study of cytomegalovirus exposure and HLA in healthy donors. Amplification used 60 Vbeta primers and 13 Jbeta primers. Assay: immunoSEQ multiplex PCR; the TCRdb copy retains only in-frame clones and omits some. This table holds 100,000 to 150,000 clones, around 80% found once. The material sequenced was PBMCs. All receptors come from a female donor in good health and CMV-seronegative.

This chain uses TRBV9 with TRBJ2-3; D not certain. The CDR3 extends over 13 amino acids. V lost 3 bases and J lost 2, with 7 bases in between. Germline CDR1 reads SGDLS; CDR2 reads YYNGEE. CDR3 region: CASSGPYTDTQYF. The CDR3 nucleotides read TGTGCCAGCAGCGGTCCGTACACAGATACGCAGTATTTT.

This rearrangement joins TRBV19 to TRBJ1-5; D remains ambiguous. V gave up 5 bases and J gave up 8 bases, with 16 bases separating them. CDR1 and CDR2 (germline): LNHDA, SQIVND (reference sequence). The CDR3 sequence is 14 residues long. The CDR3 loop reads CASSPRPGWEPQHF. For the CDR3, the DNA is TGTGCCAGTAGTCCCCGGCCGGGTTGGGAGCCCCAGCATTTT.

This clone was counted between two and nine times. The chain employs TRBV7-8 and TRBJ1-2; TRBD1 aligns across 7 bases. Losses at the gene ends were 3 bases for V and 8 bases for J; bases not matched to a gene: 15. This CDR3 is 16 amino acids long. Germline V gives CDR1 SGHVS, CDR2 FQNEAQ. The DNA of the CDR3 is TGTGCCAGCAGCTTGGTACCGGGACAGAGGAAGTCAGGCTACACCTTC. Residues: CASSLVPGQRKSGYTF.

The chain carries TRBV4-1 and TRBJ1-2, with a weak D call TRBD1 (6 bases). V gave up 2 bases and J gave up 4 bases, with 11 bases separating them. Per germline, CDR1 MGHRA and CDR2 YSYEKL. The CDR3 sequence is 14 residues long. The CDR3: CASSQTGIAYGYTF. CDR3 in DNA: TGCGCCAGCAGCCAAACAGGGATTGCCTATGGCTACACCTTC.

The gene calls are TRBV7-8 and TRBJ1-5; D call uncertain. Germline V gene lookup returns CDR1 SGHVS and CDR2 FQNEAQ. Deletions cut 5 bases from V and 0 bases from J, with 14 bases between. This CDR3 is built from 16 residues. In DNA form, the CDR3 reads TGTGCCAGCAGCCCCGGGAGGCGGTATAGCAATCAGCCCCAGCATTTT. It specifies CASSPGRRYSNQPQHF.

The CDR3 coding sequence is TGTGCCAGCAGCCGCAACAGGGGCGGGGAGACCCAGTACTTC. It encodes CASSRNRGGETQYF. J is TRBJ2-5 and V is TRBV7-6, with 7 positions matching TRBD1. The V segment lost 5 bases and the J segment 5 bases; nucleotides outside the gene matches: 8. There are 14 residues in the CDR3. Germline V gene lookup returns CDR1 SGHVS and CDR2 FNYEAQ.

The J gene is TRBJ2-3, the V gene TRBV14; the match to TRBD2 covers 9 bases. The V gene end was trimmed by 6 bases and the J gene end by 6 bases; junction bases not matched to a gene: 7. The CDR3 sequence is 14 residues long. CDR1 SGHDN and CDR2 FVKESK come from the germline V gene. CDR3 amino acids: CASSVAGAKDTQYF. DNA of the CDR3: TGTGCCAGCAGTGTAGCGGGAGCAAAGGATACGCAGTATTTT.

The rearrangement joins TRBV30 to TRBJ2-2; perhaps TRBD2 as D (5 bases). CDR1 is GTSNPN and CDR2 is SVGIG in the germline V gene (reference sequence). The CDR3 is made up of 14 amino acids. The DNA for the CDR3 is TGTGGTCGACGCACGGCTCCAGGAGGCGGGGAGCTGTTTTTT. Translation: CGRRTAPGGGELFF.

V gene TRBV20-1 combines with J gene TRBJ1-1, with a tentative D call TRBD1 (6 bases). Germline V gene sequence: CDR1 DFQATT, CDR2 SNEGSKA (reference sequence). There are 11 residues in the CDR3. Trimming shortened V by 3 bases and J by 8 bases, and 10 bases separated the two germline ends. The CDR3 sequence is CSARGQSEAFF. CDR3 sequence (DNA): TGCAGTGCTAGGGGACAATCCGAAGCTTTCTTT.

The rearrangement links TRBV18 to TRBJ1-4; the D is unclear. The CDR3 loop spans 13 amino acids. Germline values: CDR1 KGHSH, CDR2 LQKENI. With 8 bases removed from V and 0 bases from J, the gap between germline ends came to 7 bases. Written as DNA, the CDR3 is TGTGCCAGCCATCAGTCAACTAATGAAAAACTGTTTTTT. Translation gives CASHQSTNEKLFF.

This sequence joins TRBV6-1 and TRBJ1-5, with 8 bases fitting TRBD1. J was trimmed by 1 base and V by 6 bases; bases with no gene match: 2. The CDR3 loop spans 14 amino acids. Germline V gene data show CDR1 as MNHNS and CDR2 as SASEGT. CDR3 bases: TGTGCCAGCAGCTGGACAGGGAGCAATCAGCCCCAGCATTTT. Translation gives CASSWTGSNQPQHF.

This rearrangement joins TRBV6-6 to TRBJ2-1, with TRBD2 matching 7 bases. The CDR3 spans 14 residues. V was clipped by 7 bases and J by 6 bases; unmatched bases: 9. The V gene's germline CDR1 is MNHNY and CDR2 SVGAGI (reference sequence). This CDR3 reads CASTGLVGANEQFF. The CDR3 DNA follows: TGTGCCAGCACCGGACTAGTAGGGGCCAATGAGCAGTTCTTC.

CDR3 sequence reads: CASSVATGSSYNEQFF. In nucleotides, the CDR3 is TGTGCCAGCAGCGTAGCTACGGGTAGCTCCTACAATGAGCAGTTCTTC. The genes are TRBV9 and TRBJ2-1; no clear D gene. The CDR3 extends over 16 amino acids. V was cut by 0 bases and J by 0 bases, with 10 bases left in between. Germline CDR1 is SGDLS and CDR2 is YYNGEE.

The CDR3 spells CASSVDRLASGPNEQFF. The CDR3 DNA reads as TGTGCCAGCAGCGTAGATCGGCTTGCTAGCGGTCCCAATGAGCAGTTCTTC. The chain links TRBV9 to TRBJ2-1; 7 positions agree with TRBD2. Germline CDR1 reads SGDLS; CDR2 reads YYNGEE. The CDR3 consists of 17 residues. Trimming took 0 bases from V and 6 from J; bases not matched to a gene: 12.

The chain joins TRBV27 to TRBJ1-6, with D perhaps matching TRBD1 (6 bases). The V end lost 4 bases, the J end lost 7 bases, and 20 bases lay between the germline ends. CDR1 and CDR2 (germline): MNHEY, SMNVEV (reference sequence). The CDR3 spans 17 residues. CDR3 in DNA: TGTGCCAGCAGTTCACCCTTACAAGGCAGGGGAAATTCACCCCTCCACTTT. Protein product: CASSSPLQGRGNSPLHF.

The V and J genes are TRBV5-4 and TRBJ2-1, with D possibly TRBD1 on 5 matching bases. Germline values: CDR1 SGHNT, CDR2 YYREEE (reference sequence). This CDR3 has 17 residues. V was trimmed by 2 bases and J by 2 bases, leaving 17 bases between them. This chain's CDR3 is CASSFLRLGAPYNEQFF. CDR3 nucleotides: TGTGCCAGCAGCTTTTTAAGGTTAGGGGCCCCCTACAATGAGCAGTTCTTC.

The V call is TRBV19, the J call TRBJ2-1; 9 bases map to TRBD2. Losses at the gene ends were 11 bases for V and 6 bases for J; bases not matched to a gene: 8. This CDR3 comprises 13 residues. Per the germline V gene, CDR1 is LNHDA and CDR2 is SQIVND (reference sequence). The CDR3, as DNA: TGTGCCCGCGGGGGGGGGACCGGCAATGAGCAGTTCTTC. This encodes CARGGGTGNEQFF.

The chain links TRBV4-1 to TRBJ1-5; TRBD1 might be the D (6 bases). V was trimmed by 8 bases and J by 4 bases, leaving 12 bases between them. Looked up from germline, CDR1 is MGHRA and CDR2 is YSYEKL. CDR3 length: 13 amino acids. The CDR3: CASVKDRNQPQHF. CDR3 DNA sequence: TGCGCCAGCGTGAAGGACAGAAATCAGCCCCAGCATTTT.

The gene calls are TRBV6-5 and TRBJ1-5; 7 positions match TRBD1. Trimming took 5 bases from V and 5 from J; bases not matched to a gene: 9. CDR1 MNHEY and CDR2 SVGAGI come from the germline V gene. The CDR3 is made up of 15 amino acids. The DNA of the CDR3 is TGTGCCAGCAGTAGGGCGGGACAGAAAGATCAGCCCCAGCATTTT. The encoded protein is CASSRAGQKDQPQHF.

In nucleotides, the CDR3 is TGTGCCAGCAGCTTGGCGGGACAGGGGTTGGTCTACGAGCAGTACTTC. Its protein is CASSLAGQGLVYEQYF. The chain links TRBV5-4 to TRBJ2-5; 10 bases align to TRBD1. The last part of the DNA fits TRBJ2-7 better; the J call may be wrong. CDR3 length equals 16 residues. Germline V gene lookup returns CDR1 SGHNT and CDR2 YYREEE (reference sequence).

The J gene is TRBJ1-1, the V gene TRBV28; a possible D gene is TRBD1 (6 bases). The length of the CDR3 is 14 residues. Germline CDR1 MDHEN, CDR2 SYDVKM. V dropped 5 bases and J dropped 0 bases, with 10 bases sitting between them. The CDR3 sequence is CASSPYRVNTEAFF. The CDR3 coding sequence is TGTGCCAGCAGTCCTTACAGGGTGAACACTGAAGCTTTCTTT.

DNA for the CDR3: TGTGCCAGCGAGGAACTAGCGGGAGGGATTGGGGAGCAGTTCTTC. Its translation is CASEELAGGIGEQFF. The chain combines TRBV6-6 with TRBJ2-1; TRBD2 matches at 13 bases. Germline CDR1 MNHNY, CDR2 SVGAGI (reference sequence). The V and J ends lost 8 bases and 10 bases, in that order; junction bases with no gene match: 11. The CDR3 length is 15 residues.

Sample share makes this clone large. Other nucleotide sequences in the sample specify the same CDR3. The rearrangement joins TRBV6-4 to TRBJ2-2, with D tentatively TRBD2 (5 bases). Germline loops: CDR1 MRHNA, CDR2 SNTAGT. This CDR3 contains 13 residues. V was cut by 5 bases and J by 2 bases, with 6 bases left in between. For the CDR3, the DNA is TGTGCCAGCAGTCGGGATAACACCGGGGAGCTGTTTTTT. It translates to CASSRDNTGELFF.

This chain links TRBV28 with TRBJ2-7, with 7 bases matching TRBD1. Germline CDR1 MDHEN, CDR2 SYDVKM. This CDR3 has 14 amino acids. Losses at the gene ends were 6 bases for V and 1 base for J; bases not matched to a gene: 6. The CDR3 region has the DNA TGTGCCAGCAGCACCGGGACAGTGTCCTACGAGCAGTACTTC. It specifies CASSTGTVSYEQYF.